One and the same sample provided the 17 T cell receptor gamma chains below, sequenced in a study of gamma-delta T cells after stem cell transplantation. TCRdb re-called the RT-PCR reads with CATT. The data contain several hundred gamma-chain clones, about 46% of them seen just once; the ten biggest clones take up less than 35%. The material sequenced was gamma-delta T cells. The source of these receptors is a human donor. It is not recorded whose cells these are; they may come from a transplant donor.

Concerning this clone: A read error is possible here, since a much larger clone lies one base away. The rearrangement links TRGV9 to TRGJP. Matching the DNA to germline supplied the J gene, which TCRdb does not give. Germline CDR1 is GITISATS and CDR2 is ISYDGTV (reference sequence). The CDR3 spans 19 residues. This CDR3 is CALWEAQNRQELGEKIKVF. CDR3 nucleotide sequence: TGTGCCTTGTGGGAGGCGCAAAACCGGCAAGAGTTGGGCGAAAAAATCAAGGTATTT.

This clone is a singleton in its sample. This sequence may be a read error, since a much larger clone differs from it by one base. This CDR3 is also generated by other DNA sequences in the sample. The chain has TRGV9 and TRGJP. No J gene is reported in TCRdb; it was inferred here by comparing the DNA with germline. The CDR3 spans 19 residues. V was clipped by 5 bases and J by 7 bases; unmatched bases: 17. Germline lookup yields CDR1 GITISATS and CDR2 ISYDGTV (reference sequence). The CDR3 DNA sequence: TGTGCCTTGTGGGTTCTCGGCCCCCCCCCGGAGTTGGGCAAAAAAATCAAGGTATTT. It yields the protein CALWVLGPPPELGKKIKVF.

This clone is labeled large. This chain links TRGV9 with TRGJP. TCRdb lists no J gene, so it was determined here by aligning the DNA to germline. Germline CDR1 GITISATS, CDR2 ISYDGTV (reference sequence). This CDR3 spans 19 amino acids. V was pared by 2 bases and J by 2 bases, with 9 bases of the junction left unmatched. In nucleotides, the CDR3 is TGTGCCTTGTGGGAGGCGCAAAACCGGCAAGAGTTGGGCAAAAAAATCAAGGTATTT. It codes for CALWEAQNRQELGKKIKVF.

Points on this clone: This sequence is one base from a far larger clone and is likely a read error. V gene TRGV9 combines with J gene TRGJP. TCRdb offers no J gene call, so here the DNA was matched to germline to obtain one. V dropped 2 bases and J dropped 7; count of bases not matched to a gene: 8. The CDR3 is made up of 17 amino acids. The germline CDR1 and CDR2 sequences are GITISATS and ISYDGTV (reference sequence). CDR3 DNA: TGTGCCTTGTGGGAGGCGTTGTCGGAGTTGGGCAAAAAAATCAAGGTATTT. Translated, it gives CALWEALSELGKKIKVF.

This clone rates as large. The same CDR3 can be traced to other DNA sequences in this sample. The rearrangement links TRGV9 to TRGJ1 or TRGJ2. Matching the DNA to germline supplied the J gene, which TCRdb does not give. Germline assignment: CDR1 GITISATS and CDR2 ISYDGTV (reference sequence). This CDR3 is built from 11 residues. The junction had 4 bases not matched to a gene; V was cut back by 3 bases and J by 8 bases. This CDR3 is CALWEMHKKLF. As DNA, the CDR3 is TGTGCCTTGTGGGAGATGCATAAGAAACTCTTT.

Points on this clone: This likely reflects a read error, since a far larger clone is one base away. CDR3 DNA: TGTGCCTTGCGGGAGGTCTATACCCTTCAAGAGTTGGGCAAAAAAATCAAGGTATTT. It encodes CALREVYTLQELGKKIKVF. V and J are TRGV9 and TRGJP. In the absence of a J gene in TCRdb, the DNA was matched to germline to assign it here. The germline gives CDR1 GITISATS, CDR2 ISYDGTV (reference sequence). The CDR3 is 19 residues long.

This clone qualifies as large. V and J are TRGV3 and TRGJP2. No J gene is reported in TCRdb; it was inferred here by comparing the DNA with germline. The CDR3 totals 16 residues. CDR1 is VTNTFY and CDR2 is YDVSTARD in the germline V gene (reference sequence). The junction had 7 bases not matched to a gene; V was cut back by 0 bases and J by 3 bases. CDR3 protein: CATWDRPVGSDWIKTF. The CDR3 nucleotides read TGTGCCACCTGGGACAGGCCAGTCGGTAGTGATTGGATCAAGACGTTT.

Sample share makes this clone large (0.1 to 1%). The chain couples TRGV9 to TRGJP. The J gene was missing in TCRdb and was found by matching the end of the DNA to germline. V was clipped by 6 bases and J by 7 bases; unmatched bases: 6. Germline V lookup: CDR1 GITISATS, CDR2 ISYDGTV (reference sequence). This CDR3 region has 15 residues. In DNA form, the CDR3 reads TGTGCCTTGTGGCGTATGGAGTTGGGCAAAAAAATCAAGGTATTT. Translation gives CALWRMELGKKIKVF.

With regard to this clone: It is likely a read error: a sequence one base away is far more abundant. The chain recombines TRGV8 with TRGJ1 or TRGJ2. Matching the DNA to germline supplied the J gene, which TCRdb does not give. The V gene's germline CDR1 is VENAVY and CDR2 YDSYNSRV. CDR3 size: 11 residues. V trimming: 5 bases; J trimming: 9 bases; junction bases outside the gene matches: 7. CDR3 coding DNA: TGTGCCACCTGGGCTGGATCTAAGAAACTCTTT. It encodes CATWAGSKKLF.

By proportion, this clone is large. This sample also contains other DNA sequences that code for the same CDR3. The genes are TRGV9 and TRGJP. No J segment appears in TCRdb, so it was assigned here by matching the sequence to germline. CDR3 length: 16 amino acids. Looked up from germline, CDR1 is GITISATS and CDR2 is ISYDGTV (reference sequence). Germline trimming cut 2 bases from V and 4 bases from J; bases unmatched to any gene: 2. CDR3 nucleotides: TGTGCCTTGTGGGAGGCACAAGAGTTGGGCAAAAAAATCAAGGTATTT. It codes for CALWEAQELGKKIKVF.

With respect to this clone: This may stem from a read error, because a much larger clone lies one nucleotide away. At the DNA level, this CDR3 is encoded by other sequences in the same sample as well. The V and J genes are TRGV3 and TRGJ1 or TRGJ2. No J segment appears in TCRdb, so it was assigned here by matching the sequence to germline. Germline-derived CDR1 and CDR2 are VTNTFY and YDVSTARD (reference sequence). With V trimmed by 8 bases and J by 5 bases, 6 bases remained unmatched. CDR3 length equals 11 residues. In DNA, the CDR3 is TGTGCCACCTTTACCGATTATAAGAAACTCTTT. This encodes CATFTDYKKLF.

About this clone itself: This may be a read error: a much more frequent sequence differs by one nucleotide. In the same sample, other DNA sequences code for this CDR3. As DNA, the CDR3 is TGCGCCTTGTGGGAGGTCGAGTTGGGCAAAAAAATCAAGGTATTT. Translated, it gives CALWEVELGKKIKVF. The chain joins TRGV9 to TRGJP. The J gene is not listed in TCRdb, so it was assigned here from a DNA match to germline. Germline CDR1 reads GITISATS; CDR2 reads ISYDGTV (reference sequence). CDR3 length equals 15 residues.

Worth noting for this clone: This may arise from a read error, as a much more abundant clone is one base away. The chain uses TRGV9 and TRGJP. The J gene comes from matching the DNA to germline here; TCRdb lacks it. Germline assignment: CDR1 GITISATS and CDR2 ISYDGTV (reference sequence). There are 15 residues in the CDR3. CDR3 DNA: TGTGCCTCGTGGCGTATGGAGTTGGGCAAAAAAATCAAGGTATTT. As protein: CASWRMELGKKIKVF.

No call exists for the J gene, whereas the V gene is TRGV9. CDR1 and CDR2 (germline): GITISATS, ISYDGTV (reference sequence). This CDR3 has 15 amino acids. CDR3 DNA sequence: TGTGCCTTGTGGGAGGTCGAGTTGGGCAAAAAAATCGAGGTATTT. It encodes CALWEVELGKKIEVF.

With respect to this clone: A far larger clone is a single base away, which makes a read error likely. This chain connects TRGV9 to TRGJP. As TCRdb names no J gene, one was assigned here on the basis of a DNA match to germline. Germline V gene sequence: CDR1 GITISATS, CDR2 ISYDGTV (reference sequence). The CDR3 contains 17 residues. CDR3 nucleotide sequence: TGTGCCTTGTGGGAGGATACGCAAGAGTTGGGCAGAAAAATCAAGGTATTT. It yields the protein CALWEDTQELGRKIKVF.

This clone was seen a handful of times. This probably arose from a read error, given a far larger clone one base away. Other DNA sequences from this sample encode an identical CDR3 as well. The chain links TRGV9 to TRGJP. Matching the DNA to germline supplied the J gene, which TCRdb does not give. The CDR3 consists of 17 residues. With V trimmed by 0 bases and J by 4 bases, 3 bases remained unmatched. Germline CDR1 is GITISATS and CDR2 is ISYDGTV (reference sequence). The CDR3, as DNA: TGTGCCTTGTGGGAGGTGCCCCAAGAGTTGGGCAAAAAAATCAAGGTATTT. It is translated as CALWEVPQELGKKIKVF.

This clone has a handful of counts. A read error may explain this, as a much larger clone is one base away. This same CDR3 is encoded by further DNA sequences in the sample. The chain joins TRGV9 to TRGJP. TCRdb gives no J gene; it was assigned here by matching the DNA to germline. Per germline, CDR1 GITISATS and CDR2 ISYDGTV (reference sequence). CDR3 length: 15 amino acids. The CDR3 DNA follows: TGTGCCTTGTGGGATGAAGAGCTGGGCAAAAAAATCAAGGTATTT. It is translated as CALWDEELGKKIKVF.